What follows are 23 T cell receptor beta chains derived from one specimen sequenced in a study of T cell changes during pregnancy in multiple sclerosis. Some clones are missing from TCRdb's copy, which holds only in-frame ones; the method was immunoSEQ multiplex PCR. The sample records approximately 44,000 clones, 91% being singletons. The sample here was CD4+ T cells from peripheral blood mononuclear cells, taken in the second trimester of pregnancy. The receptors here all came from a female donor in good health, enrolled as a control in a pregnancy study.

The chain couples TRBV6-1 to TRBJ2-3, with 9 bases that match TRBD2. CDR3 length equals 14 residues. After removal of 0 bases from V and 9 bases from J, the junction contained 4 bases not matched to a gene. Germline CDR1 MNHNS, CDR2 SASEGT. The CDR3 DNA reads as TGTGCCAGCAGTGAAGCTGCGGGAGGGCTAACGCAGTATTTT. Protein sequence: CASSEAAGGLTQYF.

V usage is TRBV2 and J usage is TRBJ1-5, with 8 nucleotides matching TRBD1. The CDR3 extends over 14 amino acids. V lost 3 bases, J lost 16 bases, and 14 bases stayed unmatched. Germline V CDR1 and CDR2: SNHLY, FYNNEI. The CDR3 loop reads CASSDTRTGQAVHF. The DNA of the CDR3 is TGTGCCAGCAGTGACACAAGAACGGGACAGGCCGTTCATTTT.

The CDR3 DNA follows: TGTGCCAGCAGCTTGGTTGAGAGCACAGATACGCAGTATTTT. Protein product: CASSLVESTDTQYF. The J gene is TRBJ2-3, the V gene TRBV5-5; D gene ambiguous. The CDR3 is 14 amino acids. V lost 0 bases, J lost 0 bases, and 5 bases lay in between. Germline V CDR1 and CDR2: SGHKS, YYEKEE (reference sequence).

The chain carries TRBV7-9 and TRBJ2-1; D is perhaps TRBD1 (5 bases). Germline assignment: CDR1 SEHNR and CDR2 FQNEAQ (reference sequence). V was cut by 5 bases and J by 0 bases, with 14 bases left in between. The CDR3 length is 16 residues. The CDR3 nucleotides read TGTGCCAGCAGCCCGAAGGGGCAGAGCTCCTACAATGAGCAGTTCTTC. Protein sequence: CASSPKGQSSYNEQFF.

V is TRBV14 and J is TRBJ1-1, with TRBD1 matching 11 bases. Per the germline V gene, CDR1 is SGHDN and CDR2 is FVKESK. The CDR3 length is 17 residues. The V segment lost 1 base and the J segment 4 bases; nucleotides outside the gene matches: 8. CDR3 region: CASSQGGQGVSSTEAFF. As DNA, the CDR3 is TGTGCCAGCAGCCAAGGGGGACAGGGGGTTTCGAGCACTGAAGCTTTCTTT. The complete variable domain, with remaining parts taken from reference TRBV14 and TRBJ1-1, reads EAGVTQFPSHSVIEKGQTVTLRCDPISGHDNLYWYRRVMGKEIKFLLHFVKESKQDESGMPNNRFLAERTGGTYSTLKVQPAELEDSGVYFCASSQGGQGVSSTEAFFGQGTRLTVV.

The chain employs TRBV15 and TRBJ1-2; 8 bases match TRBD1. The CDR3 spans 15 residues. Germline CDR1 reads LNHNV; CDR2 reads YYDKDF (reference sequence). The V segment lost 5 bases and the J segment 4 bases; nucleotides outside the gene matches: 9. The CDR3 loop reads CATSVGQDDIYGYTF. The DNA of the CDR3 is TGTGCCACCAGCGTGGGACAGGACGACATCTATGGCTACACCTTC.

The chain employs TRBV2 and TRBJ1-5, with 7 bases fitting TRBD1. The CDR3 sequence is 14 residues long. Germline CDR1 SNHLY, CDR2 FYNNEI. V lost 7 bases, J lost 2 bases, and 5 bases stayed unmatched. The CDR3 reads CASMTGNGNQPQHF. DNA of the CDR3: TGTGCCAGCATGACAGGGAACGGCAATCAGCCCCAGCATTTT. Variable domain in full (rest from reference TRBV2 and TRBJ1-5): EPEVTQTPSHQVTQMGQEVILRCVPISNHLYFYWYRQILGQKVEFLVSFYNNEISEKSEIFDDQFSVERPDGSNFTLKIRSTKLEDSAMYFCASMTGNGNQPQHFGDGTRLSIL.

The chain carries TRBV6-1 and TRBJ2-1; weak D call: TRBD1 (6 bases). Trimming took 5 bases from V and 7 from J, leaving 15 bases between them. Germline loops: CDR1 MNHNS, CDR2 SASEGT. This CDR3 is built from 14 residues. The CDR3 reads CASSPRDTRNEQFF. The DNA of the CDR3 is TGTGCCAGCAGTCCTCGGGACACTCGTAATGAGCAGTTCTTC.

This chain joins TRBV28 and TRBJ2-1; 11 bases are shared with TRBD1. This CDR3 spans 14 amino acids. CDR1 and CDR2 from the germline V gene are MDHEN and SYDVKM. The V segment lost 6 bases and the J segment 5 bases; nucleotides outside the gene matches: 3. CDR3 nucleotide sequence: TGTGCCAGCAGCCTGGGACAGGGGGACAATGAGCAGTTCTTC. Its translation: CASSLGQGDNEQFF.

In nucleotides, the CDR3 is TGCGCCAGCCGTCTGGGGGGGGCGGATGGTGAGCAGTTCTTC. This gives the protein CASRLGGADGEQFF. The chain uses TRBV5-1 and TRBJ2-1; tentatively, D is TRBD2 (7 bases). This CDR3 is built from 14 residues. The V end lost 7 bases, the J end lost 9 bases, and 20 bases lay between the germline ends. Germline lookup yields CDR1 SGHRS and CDR2 YFSETQ.

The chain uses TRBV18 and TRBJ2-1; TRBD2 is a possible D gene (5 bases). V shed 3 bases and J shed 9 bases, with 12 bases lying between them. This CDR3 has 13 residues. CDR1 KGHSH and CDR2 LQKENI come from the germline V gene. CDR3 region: CASSPSRGGEQFF. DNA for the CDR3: TGTGCCAGCTCACCTTCTCGAGGAGGTGAGCAGTTCTTC.

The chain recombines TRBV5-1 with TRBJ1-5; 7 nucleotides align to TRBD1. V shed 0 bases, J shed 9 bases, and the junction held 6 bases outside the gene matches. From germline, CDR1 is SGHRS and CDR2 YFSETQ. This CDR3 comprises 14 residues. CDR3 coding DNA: TGCGCCAGCAGCTTGGGACAGGGAGATCGGCCCCAGCATTTT. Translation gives CASSLGQGDRPQHF. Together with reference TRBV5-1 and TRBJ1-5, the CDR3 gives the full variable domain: KAGVTQTPRYLIKTRGQQVTLSCSPISGHRSVSWYQQTPGQGLQFLFEYFSETQRNKGNFPGRFSGRQFSNSRSEMNVSTLELGDSALYLCASSLGQGDRPQHFGDGTRLSIL.

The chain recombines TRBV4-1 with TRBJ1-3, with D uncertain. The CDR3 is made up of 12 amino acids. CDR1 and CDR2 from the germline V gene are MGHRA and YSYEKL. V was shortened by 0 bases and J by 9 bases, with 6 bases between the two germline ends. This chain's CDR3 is CASSQEGFTIYF. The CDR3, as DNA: TGCGCCAGCAGCCAAGAGGGCTTCACCATATATTTT.

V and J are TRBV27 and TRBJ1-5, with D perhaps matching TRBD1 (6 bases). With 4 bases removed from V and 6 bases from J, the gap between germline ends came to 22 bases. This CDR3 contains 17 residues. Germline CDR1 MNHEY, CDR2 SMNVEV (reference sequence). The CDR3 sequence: CASSSRGANLLIQPQHF. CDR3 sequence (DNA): TGTGCCAGCAGTTCGCGGGGGGCAAACCTACTGATTCAGCCCCAGCATTTT.

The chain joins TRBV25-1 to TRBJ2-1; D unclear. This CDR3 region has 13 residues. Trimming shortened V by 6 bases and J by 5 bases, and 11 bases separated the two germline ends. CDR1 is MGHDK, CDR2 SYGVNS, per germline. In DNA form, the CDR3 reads TGTGCCAGCAGAGACCTTACAGACAATGAGCAGTTCTTC. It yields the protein CASRDLTDNEQFF.

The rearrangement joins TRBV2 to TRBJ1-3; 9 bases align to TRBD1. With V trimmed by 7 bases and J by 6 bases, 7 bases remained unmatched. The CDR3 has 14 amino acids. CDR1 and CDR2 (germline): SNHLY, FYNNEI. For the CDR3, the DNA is TGTGCCAGCACCTTCGAACAGGGGGCAAACACCATATATTTT. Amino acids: CASTFEQGANTIYF.

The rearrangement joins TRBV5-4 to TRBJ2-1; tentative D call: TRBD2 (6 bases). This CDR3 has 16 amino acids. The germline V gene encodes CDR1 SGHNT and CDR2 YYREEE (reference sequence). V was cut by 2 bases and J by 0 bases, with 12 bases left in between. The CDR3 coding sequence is TGTGCCAGCAGCTTATACGTCGGGAGCTCCTACAATGAGCAGTTCTTC. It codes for CASSLYVGSSYNEQFF.

This CDR3 reads CATGGRNTGELFF. The CDR3 DNA sequence: TGTGCCACCGGAGGGAGGAACACCGGGGAGCTGTTTTTT. The chain recombines TRBV9 with TRBJ2-2, with D perhaps matching TRBD2 (6 bases). The CDR3 spans 13 residues. Per germline, CDR1 SGDLS and CDR2 YYNGEE. V was shortened by 9 bases and J by 1 base, with 10 bases between the two germline ends.

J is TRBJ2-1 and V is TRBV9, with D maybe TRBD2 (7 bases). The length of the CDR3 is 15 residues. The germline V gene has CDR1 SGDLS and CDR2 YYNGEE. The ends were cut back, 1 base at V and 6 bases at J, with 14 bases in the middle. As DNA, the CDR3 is TGTGCCAGCAGCGTACAGGGCGGGGGCCCCAATGAGCAGTTCTTC. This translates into CASSVQGGGPNEQFF.

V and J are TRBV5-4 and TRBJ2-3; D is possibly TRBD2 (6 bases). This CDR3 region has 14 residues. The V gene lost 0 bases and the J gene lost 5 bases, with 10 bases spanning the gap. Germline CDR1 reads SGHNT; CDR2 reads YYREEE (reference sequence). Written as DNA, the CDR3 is TGTGCCAGCAGCTTGGGCGGGACTGGAGATACGCAGTATTTT. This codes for CASSLGGTGDTQYF.

The CDR3 nucleotides read TGTGCCAGCAGTGCTCCACAGGGTTCGAGCTCCTACGAGCAGTACTTC. It codes for CASSAPQGSSSYEQYF. The chain joins TRBV28 to TRBJ2-7, with D perhaps matching TRBD1 (6 bases). Trimming took 5 bases from V and 0 from J, leaving 17 bases between them. From germline, CDR1 is MDHEN and CDR2 SYDVKM. CDR3 length equals 16 residues.

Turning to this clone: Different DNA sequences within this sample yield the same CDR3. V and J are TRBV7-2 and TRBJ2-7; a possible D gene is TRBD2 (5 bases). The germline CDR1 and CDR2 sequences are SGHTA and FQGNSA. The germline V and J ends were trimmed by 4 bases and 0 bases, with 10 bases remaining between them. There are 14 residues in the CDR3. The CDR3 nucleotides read TGTGCCAGCAGCTCCTCGGGAAGCTCCTACGAGCAGTACTTC. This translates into CASSSSGSSYEQYF.

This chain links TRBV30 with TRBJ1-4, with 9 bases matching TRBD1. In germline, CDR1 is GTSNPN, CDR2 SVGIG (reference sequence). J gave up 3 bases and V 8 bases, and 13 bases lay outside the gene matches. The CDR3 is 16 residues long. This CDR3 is CAGGQGVIRANEKLFF. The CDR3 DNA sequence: TGTGCCGGGGGACAGGGAGTAATACGGGCTAATGAAAAACTGTTTTTT.